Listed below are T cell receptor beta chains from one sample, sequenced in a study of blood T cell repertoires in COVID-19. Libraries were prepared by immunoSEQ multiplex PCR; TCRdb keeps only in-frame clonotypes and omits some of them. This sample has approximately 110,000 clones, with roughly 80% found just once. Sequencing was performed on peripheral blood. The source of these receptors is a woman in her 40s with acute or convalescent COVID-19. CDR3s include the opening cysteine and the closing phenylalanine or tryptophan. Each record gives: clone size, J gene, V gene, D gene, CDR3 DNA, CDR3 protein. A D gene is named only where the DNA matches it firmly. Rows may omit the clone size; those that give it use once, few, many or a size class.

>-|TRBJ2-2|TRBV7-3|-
TGTGCCAGCAGCTTGTCGGCCAGGGCCACCGGGGAGCTGTTTTTT
CASSLSARATGELFF
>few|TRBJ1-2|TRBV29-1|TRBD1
TGCAGCGGTCAAGAATACAGGGGAGGTGGCTACACCTTC
CSGQEYRGGGYTF
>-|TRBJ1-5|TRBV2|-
TGTGCCAGCAGTGATTCAGGACATAACAATCAGCCCCAGCATTTT
CASSDSGHNNQPQHF
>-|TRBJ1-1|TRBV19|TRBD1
TGTGCCAGTAGTGCCCGGGACAGGGGGCGCGGTAACACTGAAGCTTTCTTT
CASSARDRGRGNTEAFF
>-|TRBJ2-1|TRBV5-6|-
TGTGCCAGCAGCCTGACCGGAGGGGGGGCATGGTTTACGGAGTTCTTC
CASSLTGGGAWFTEFF
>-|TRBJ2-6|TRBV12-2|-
TGTGCAAGTCGCTTAGGAGACTCTGGGGCCAACGTCCTGACTTTC
CASRLGDSGANVLTF
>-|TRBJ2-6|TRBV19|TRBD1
TGTGCCAGTAGGACCGGGACAGGGCTTTCTGGGGCCAACGTCCTGACTTTC
CASRTGTGLSGANVLTF
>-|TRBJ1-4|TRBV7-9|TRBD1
TGTGCCAGCAGCCGCCCGGGACAGGGACGTGAAAAACTGTTTTTT
CASSRPGQGREKLFF
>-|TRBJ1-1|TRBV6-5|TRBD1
TGTGCCAGCAGTTTACAAGACAGGGGGCACGAAGCTTTCTTT
CASSLQDRGHEAFF
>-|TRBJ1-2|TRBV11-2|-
TGTGCCAGCAGCTTAGCCCCCCAGAATTATGGCTACACCTTC
CASSLAPQNYGYTF
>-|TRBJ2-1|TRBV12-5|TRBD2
TGTGCTAGTGGTTCACGTAGCGGGGGGCCTTACAATGAGCAGTTCTTC
CASGSRSGGPYNEQFF
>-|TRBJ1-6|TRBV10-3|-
TGTGCCATCAGGGGCGGGGGGGATAATTCACCCCTCCACTTT
CAIRGGGDNSPLHF
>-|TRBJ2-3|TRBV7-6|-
TGTGCCAGCAGCTTACCGAGGGACAAGGTCCTTAGCACAGATACGCAGTATTTT
CASSLPRDKVLSTDTQYF
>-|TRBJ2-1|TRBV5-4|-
TGTGCCAGCAGCTTGGGCGGTCCGGGGGATTACAATGAGCAGTTCTTC
CASSLGGPGDYNEQFF
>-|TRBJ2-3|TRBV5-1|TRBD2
TGCGCCAGCAGCAGACGACTAGCGGGGGCCGAGGTAGATACGCAGTATTTT
CASSRRLAGAEVDTQYF
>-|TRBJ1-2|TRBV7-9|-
TGTGCCAGCAGCTTAGGGTTACCAGATGACTATGGCTACACCTTC
CASSLGLPDDYGYTF
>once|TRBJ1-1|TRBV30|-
TGTGCCTGGAAAAAGACAGTAAAGAGAAACACTGAAGCTTTCTTT
CAWKKTVKRNTEAFF
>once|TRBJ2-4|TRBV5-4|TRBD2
TGTGCCAGCCGGACTAGTCGGAGCGAAAACATTCAGTACTTC
CASRTSRSENIQYF
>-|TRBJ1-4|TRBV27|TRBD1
TGTGCCAGCAGTCCTATGGTAGGGGGCTGGGAAGAAAAACTGTTTTTT
CASSPMVGGWEEKLFF
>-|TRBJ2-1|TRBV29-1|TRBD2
TGCAGCGTTGTTGTAGCGGGGGGGCGGGCCCAGTTCTTC
CSVVVAGGRAQFF
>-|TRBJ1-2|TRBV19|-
TGTGCCCCCGGGGGGAGCTATGGCTACACCTTC
CAPGGSYGYTF
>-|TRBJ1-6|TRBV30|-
TGTGCCTGGAGTGTACTAGGCCGTCTGGTAGGGATCACCTATAATTCACCCCTCCACTTT
CAWSVLGRLVGITYNSPLHF
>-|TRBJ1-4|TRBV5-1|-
TGCGCCAGCAGCTTGGAGGGTTTAGCGGGACGACGTAATGAAAAACTGTTTTTT
CASSLEGLAGRRNEKLFF
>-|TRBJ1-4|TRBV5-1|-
TGCGCCAGCAGCTTTACAGGGAACACTAATGAAAAACTGTTTTTT
CASSFTGNTNEKLFF
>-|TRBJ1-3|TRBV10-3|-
TGTGCCATCAGTGTTACAGCTGAAGGAAACACCATATATTTT
CAISVTAEGNTIYF
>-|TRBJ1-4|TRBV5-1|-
TGCGCCAGCAGCCCCTCGGGAAAGGCTGAAAAACTGTTTTTT
CASSPSGKAEKLFF
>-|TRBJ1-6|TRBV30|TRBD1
TGTGCCTGGAGTGTGGGGACAGGGTATAATTCACCCCTCCACTTT
CAWSVGTGYNSPLHF
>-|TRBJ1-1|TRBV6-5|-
TGTGCCAGCAGTTACAACTGGAACACTGAAGCTTTCTTT
CASSYNWNTEAFF
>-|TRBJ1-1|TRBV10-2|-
TGCGCCAGCCGAGGGACTATGAACACTGAAGCTTTCTTT
CASRGTMNTEAFF
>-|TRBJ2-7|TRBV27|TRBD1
TGTGCCAGCAGTTACGGACAGGGCTCCCCCCCCTACGAGCAGTACTTC
CASSYGQGSPPYEQYF
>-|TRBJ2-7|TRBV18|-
TGTGCCAGCTCACCGGCGGCTACGGGGTCTCACGAGCAGTACTTC
CASSPAATGSHEQYF
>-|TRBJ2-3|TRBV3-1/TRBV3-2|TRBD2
TGTGCCAGCAGCCAGCGGGGACTAATAGATACGCAGTATTTT
CASSQRGLIDTQYF
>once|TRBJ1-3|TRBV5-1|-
TGCGCCAGCAGCTTGTTGGAAAGGGAGGCCGGAAACACCATATATTTT
CASSLLEREAGNTIYF
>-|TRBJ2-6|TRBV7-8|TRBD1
TGTGCCAGCAGCGGAAAGGGACAGTCGACTGGGGCCAACGTCCTGACTTTC
CASSGKGQSTGANVLTF
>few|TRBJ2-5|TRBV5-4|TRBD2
TGTGCCAGCAGCGCACTAGCGGGGGGCCCTCGAGAGACCCAGTACTTC
CASSALAGGPRETQYF
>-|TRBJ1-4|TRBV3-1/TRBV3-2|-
TGTGCCAGCAGCCGCGACAGGACCACTAATGAAAAACTGTTTTTT
CASSRDRTTNEKLFF
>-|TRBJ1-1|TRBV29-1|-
TGCAGCGTTGAGCCGGGAGGCACTGAAGCTTTCTTT
CSVEPGGTEAFF
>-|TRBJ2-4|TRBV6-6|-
TGTGCCAGCAGTTACGGTGCAGGTCTAGCCAAAAACATTCAGTACTTC
CASSYGAGLAKNIQYF
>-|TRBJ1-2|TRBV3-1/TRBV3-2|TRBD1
TGTGCCAGCAGTCAGGGACAGGGGGGTAATGGCTACACCTTC
CASSQGQGGNGYTF
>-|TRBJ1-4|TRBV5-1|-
TGCGCCAGCAGCTTGGGACAGATGGGGGAAAAACTGTTTTTT
CASSLGQMGEKLFF
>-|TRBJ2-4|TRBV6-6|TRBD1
TGTGCCAGCAGTCCCTACCAGGGGGCCCGTCCCCAAGCCAAAAACATTCAGTACTTC
CASSPYQGARPQAKNIQYF
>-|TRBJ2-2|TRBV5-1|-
TGCGCCATCCGGCTCTCGGGAAACACCGGGGAGCTGTTTTTT
CAIRLSGNTGELFF
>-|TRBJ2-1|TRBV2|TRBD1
TGTGCCAGCATTGGGACAGGGGATCCCTACAATGAGCAGTTCTTC
CASIGTGDPYNEQFF
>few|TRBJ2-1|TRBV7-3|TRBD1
TGTGCCAGCAGCTTACGCGGGACAGGATACAATGAGCAGTTCTTC
CASSLRGTGYNEQFF
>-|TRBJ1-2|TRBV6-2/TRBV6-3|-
TGTGCCAGCAGTTACCGACAGTCCACCCCTAACTATGGCTACACCTTC
CASSYRQSTPNYGYTF
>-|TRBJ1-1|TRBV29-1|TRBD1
TGCAGCGTTGAGCGGACAGGTGGCCTCGAAGCTTTCTTT
CSVERTGGLEAFF
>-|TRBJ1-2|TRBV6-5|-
TGTGCCAGCGCCGTCAAGGGGGGGCCCTATGGCTACACCTTC
CASAVKGGPYGYTF
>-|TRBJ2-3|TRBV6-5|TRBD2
TGTGCCAGCAACTTGCGGGGGACAGATACGCAGTATTTT
CASNLRGTDTQYF
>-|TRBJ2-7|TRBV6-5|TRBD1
TGTGCCAGCAGCGGACAGGGGGCGACCTACGAGCAGTACTTC
CASSGQGATYEQYF
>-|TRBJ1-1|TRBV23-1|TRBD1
TGCGCCAGCAGTCCCAGGACAGGGCGAACTGAAGCTTTCTTT
CASSPRTGRTEAFF
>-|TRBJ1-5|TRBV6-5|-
TGTGCCAGCAGTTACCAGGGAAATCAGCCCCAGCATTTT
CASSYQGNQPQHF
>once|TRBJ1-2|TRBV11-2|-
TGTGCCAGCAGCCCGAACAGGGTTGGCTACACCTTC
CASSPNRVGYTF
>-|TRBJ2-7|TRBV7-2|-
TGTGCCAGCAGCTTAGCACACCACTCCTACGAGCAGTACTTC
CASSLAHHSYEQYF
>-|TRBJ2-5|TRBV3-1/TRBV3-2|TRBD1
TGTGCCAGCAGCCACCGACAGGGGGAGACCCAGTACTTC
CASSHRQGETQYF
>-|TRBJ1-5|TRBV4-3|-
TGCGCCAGCAGCCGAAAGACGGCGGATCAGCCCCAGCATTTT
CASSRKTADQPQHF
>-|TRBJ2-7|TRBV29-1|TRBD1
TGCAGCGTTGAATATGAGGGACAGGGGGCCTACGAGCAGTACTTC
CSVEYEGQGAYEQYF
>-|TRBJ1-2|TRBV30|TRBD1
TGTGCCAACGAACAGGGGGCTAGAGGCTACACCTTC
CANEQGARGYTF
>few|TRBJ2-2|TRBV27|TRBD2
TGTGCCAGCAGGACTCAAGCGGGGGCCAACACCGGGGAGCTGTTTTTT
CASRTQAGANTGELFF
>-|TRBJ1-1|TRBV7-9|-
TGTGCCAGCAGCCCCGCCGACAAGAACACTGAAGCTTTCTTT
CASSPADKNTEAFF
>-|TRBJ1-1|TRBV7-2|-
TGTGCCACCCAAACAGGGATTCTCATGAACACTGAAGCTTTCTTT
CATQTGILMNTEAFF